This record concerns one T cell receptor beta chain sequence. Its specificity is unknown. Genomic DNA was employed as the template in profiling TCR beta VDJ and CDR3. TCRdb fed the reads into MiXCR, producing one record per CDR3 protein. The data contain some 410,000 distinct CDR3 sequences, 55% to 70% of them singletons. The ends lost 6 bases at V and 11 bases at J; junction bases unmatched: 20. The germline V gene encodes CDR1 SGDLS and CDR2 YYNGEE. The CDR3 is 15 residues long. This sample is part of a study of CD8+CD57+ T cells in acquired aplastic anemia. Study overall: The mean DNA yield obtained from sorted CD4+ and CD8+ cells came to around 3 ug. As sequenced from healthy donors, CD4+ cells averaged around 10 million reads.

Study results and limitations: Patients and controls were not found to differ significantly in CD8+ Simpson's diversity. Found in both controls and patients were 25 to 35 CD8+ CDR3 sequences.

Sequencing was done on a sample of sorted CD4+, CD8+, or CD8+CD57+ T cells (not recorded which) from PBMCs. V is TRBV9 and J is TRBJ2-7; 7 nucleotides align to TRBD2. This clonotype was obtained from a human donor in good health, serving as a control. CDR3 DNA sequence: TGTGCCAGCACCGTCCATCCGTGGGACTATTACTACAAGTACTTC. It encodes CASTVHPWDYYYKYF.